The rows below give T cell receptor beta chains drawn from one sample of a study of early T cells in non-severe SARS-CoV-2 infection. Each CDR3 protein gets one entry after TCRdb re-called the 5' RACE reads with MiXCR. The table includes approximately 50,000 distinct CDR3 sequences, around 8% detected once. The sequencing input was whole blood. The receptors stem from an adult who was a healthcare worker with PCR-confirmed SARS-CoV-2 infection or an uninfected control (not recorded which). Both conserved end residues are part of each CDR3. A D gene is named only where the DNA matches it firmly. Expanded clones get a size class; other rows say once, few or many, or leave the size out.

>NA|TRBV20-1|TRBJ1-4|many
CSARGSNEKLFF
TGCAGTGCTAGGGGCTCTAATGAAAAACTGTTTTTT
>NA|TRBV7-9|TRBJ2-3|NA
CASTLDYWGSDTQYF
TGTGCCAGCACGCTCGACTATTGGGGGTCAGATACGCAGTATTTT
>NA|TRBV30|TRBJ2-7|few
CAWIKGMGEQYF
TGTGCCTGGATAAAGGGAATGGGCGAGCAGTACTTC
>NA|TRBV6-1|TRBJ1-3|few
CASSSTKGFGNTIYF
TGTGCCAGCAGTAGCACGAAGGGCTTCGGAAACACCATATATTTT
>NA|TRBV7-2|TRBJ2-3|NA
CASSKYTDTQYF
TGTGCCAGCAGCAAATACACAGATACGCAGTATTTT
>TRBD1|TRBV6-5|TRBJ2-7|NA
CASRGQSRYEQYF
TGTGCCAGCAGGGGACAGTCACGCTACGAGCAGTACTTC
>TRBD1|TRBV7-2|TRBJ2-3|few
CASSGRGPTDTQYF
TGTGCCAGCAGCGGCAGGGGGCCCACAGATACGCAGTATTTT
>NA|TRBV20-1|TRBJ1-5|many
CSAREWLSGSESQPQHF
TGCAGTGCTAGAGAGTGGCTTTCAGGTAGTGAATCTCAGCCCCAGCATTTT
>NA|TRBV6-6|TRBJ1-6|NA
CASSYWQNNSPLHF
TGTGCCAGCAGTTACTGGCAGAATAATTCACCCCTCCACTTT
>NA|TRBV5-1|TRBJ2-7|NA
CASSSPSSDLSSGGQYF
TGCGCCAGCAGCTCCCCCTCCTCTGACTTATCCTCAGGCGGGCAGTACTTC
>TRBD2|TRBV28|TRBJ2-4|NA
CASSHYTLERGAKNIQYF
TGTGCCAGCAGCCATTATACGCTAGAGCGGGGGGCCAAAAACATTCAGTACTTC
>NA|TRBV7-9|TRBJ1-2|many
CASRDGYTF
TGTGCCAGCAGGGATGGCTACACCTTC
>NA|TRBV6-5|TRBJ2-1|few
CASTPVSRRTTDEQFF
TGTGCCAGCACCCCCGTCAGTCGAAGGACTACCGATGAGCAGTTCTTC